This entry lists 6 T cell receptor delta chains sequenced from one sample in a study of γδ T cells in repeated Plasmodium falciparum infection. Flow sorting of PBMC yielded separate Vgamma9/Vdelta2+ and Vdelta2-negative gammadelta T cell populations for bulk repertoire analysis. TCRdb reprocessed the multiplex PCR reads using CATT. The profile shows around 82,000 delta-chain clones, approximately 1.5% of them singletons. The specimen sequenced was gamma-delta T cells from blood. The source is a pool of human donors (malaria-infected and uninfected, not separated).

There are many counts of this clone. A far larger clone is off by one base, so a read error is likely. The sample contains more than one DNA sequence encoding this CDR3. The chain has TRDV2 and TRDJ1; maybe TRDD2 (5 bases). Trimming removed 7 bases at V and 3 bases at J, with 20 bases between. The CDR3 totals 15 residues. Germline V gene sequence: CDR1 GEAIGNYY, CDR2 EKD. CDR3 region: CACDPLLLRADKLIF. DNA of the CDR3: TGTGCCTGCGACCCTCTACTCCTAAGGGCCGATAAACTCATCTTT.

This clone was seen only a few times. This sequence is one base from a far larger clone and is likely a read error. Other nucleotide sequences in the sample specify the same CDR3. J is TRDJ1 and V is TRDV1; 13 bases align to TRDD3. The J gene was not available in TCRdb and was assigned here by matching the DNA to germline segments. CDR3 length: 28 residues. Germline V gives CDR1 TSWWSYY, CDR2 QGS. Trimming cost V 0 bases and J 0 bases; bases outside gene matches: 34. The CDR3 sequence is CALGELSHGFLREPYWGIRRAYTDKLIF. Written as DNA, the CDR3 is TGTGCTCTTGGGGAACTTAGTCATGGGTTCTTAAGGGAGCCGTACTGGGGGATACGTAGGGCGTACACCGATAAACTCATCTTT.

About this clone itself: TCRdb's listed protein matches a much larger clone and diverges from this DNA's translation at residue 16, likely through a read error; the protein shown comes from the DNA. The chain employs TRDV1 and TRDJ1; 12 bases line up with TRDD3. The J gene was not available in TCRdb and was assigned here by matching the DNA to germline segments. This CDR3 has 20 residues. Per the germline V gene, CDR1 is TSWWSYY and CDR2 is QGS. The CDR3 region has the DNA TGTGCTCCTGGGGTTGCCTCCCCTGGGGGATACGCGGCCTGCACCGGTAAACTCATCTTT. The encoded protein is CAPGVASPGGYAACTGKLIF.

Concerning this clone itself: The TCRdb protein comes from a much larger clone and disagrees with this DNA's translation at residue 8, likely due to a read error; the protein given here is derived from the DNA. The rearrangement links TRDV3 to TRDJ1, with D tentatively TRDD2 (5 bases). The J gene comes from matching the DNA to germline here; TCRdb lacks it. Trimming shortened V by 4 bases and J by 1 base, and 19 bases separated the two germline ends. The CDR3 sequence is 15 residues long. Germline CDR1 is TVYSNPD and CDR2 is GDNSRS (reference sequence). This CDR3 reads CASYRNRRGTDKLIF. The CDR3 DNA reads TGTGCCTCCTACCGGAACCGGAGAGGCACCGATAAACTCATCTTT.

This clone came up a few times. With a much larger clone just one base away, this may be a read error. Other DNA sequences in this specimen translate into the identical CDR3. The chain is built from TRDV1 and TRDJ1, with 13 nucleotides matching TRDD3. The germline V gene has CDR1 TSWWSYY and CDR2 QGS. The CDR3 extends over 20 amino acids. As DNA, the CDR3 is TGTGCTCTTGGGGAACGAAGGCACTGGGGGATACGCACCCGCACCGATAAGCTCATCTTT. Encoded protein: CALGERRHWGIRTRTDKLIF.

Regarding this clone: TCRdb's protein, taken from a much larger clone, differs from this DNA's translation at residue 14, likely owing to a read error; the protein displayed comes from the DNA. The rearrangement links TRDV1 to TRDJ1; TRDD3 matches 12 bases. No J gene is reported in TCRdb; it was inferred here by comparing the DNA with germline. With V trimmed by 4 bases and J by 3 bases, 15 bases remained unmatched. The CDR3 length is 19 residues. The germline gives CDR1 TSWWSYY, CDR2 QGS. CDR3 residues: CALGGWYWGIPGPADKLIF. The DNA for the CDR3 is TGTGCTCTTGGGGGATGGTACTGGGGGATACCCGGCCCGGCCGATAAACTCATCTTT.